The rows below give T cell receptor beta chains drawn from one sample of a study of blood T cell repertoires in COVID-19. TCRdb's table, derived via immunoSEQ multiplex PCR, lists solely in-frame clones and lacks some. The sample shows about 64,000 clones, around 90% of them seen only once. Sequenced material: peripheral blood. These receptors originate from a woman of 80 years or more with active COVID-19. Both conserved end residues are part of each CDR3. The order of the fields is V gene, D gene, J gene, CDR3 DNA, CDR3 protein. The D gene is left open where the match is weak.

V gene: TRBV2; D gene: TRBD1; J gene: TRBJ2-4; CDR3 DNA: TGTGCCAGCAGTGAAGGGCGGGACAGGGAAGGGAACATTCAGTACTTC; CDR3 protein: CASSEGRDREGNIQYF
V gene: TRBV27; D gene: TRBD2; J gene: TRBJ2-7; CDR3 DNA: TGTGCCAGCAGTTTAGGTGGGAGGGTTGGCGAGCAGTACTTC; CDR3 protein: CASSLGGRVGEQYF
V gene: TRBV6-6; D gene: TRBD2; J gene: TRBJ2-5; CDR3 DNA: TGTGCCAGCAGCATCCTAGCGGGAACCCAAGAGACCCAGTACTTC; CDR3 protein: CASSILAGTQETQYF
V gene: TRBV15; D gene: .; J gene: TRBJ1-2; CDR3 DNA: TGTGCCACCAGCAGAGATTTCGGGGGAGGGTGGAGTGGCTACACCTTC; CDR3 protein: CATSRDFGGGWSGYTF
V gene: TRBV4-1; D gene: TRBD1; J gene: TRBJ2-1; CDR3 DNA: TGCGCCAGCAGCCCTAGACAGGGAGTCGAGCAGTTCTTC; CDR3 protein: CASSPRQGVEQFF
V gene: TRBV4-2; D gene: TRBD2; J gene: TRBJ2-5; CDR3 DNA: TGTGCCAGCAGCCAAGGGGGAGGCGGGGGGAGGGCCCAAGAGACCCAGTACTTC; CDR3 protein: CASSQGGGGGRAQETQYF
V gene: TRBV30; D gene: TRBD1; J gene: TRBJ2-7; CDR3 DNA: TGTGCCTGGAGTTTCCAGGGGGCGGGCGAGCAGTACTTC; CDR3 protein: CAWSFQGAGEQYF
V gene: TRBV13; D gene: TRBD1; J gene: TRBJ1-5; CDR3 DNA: TGTGCCAGCAGCTCCGGGGGACAGATCAATCAGCCCCAGCATTTT; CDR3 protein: CASSSGGQINQPQHF
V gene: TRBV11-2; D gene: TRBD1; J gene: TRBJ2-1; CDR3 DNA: TGTGCCAGCAGCTTTTCAGGGGGCTCCTACAATGAGCAGTTCTTC; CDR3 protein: CASSFSGGSYNEQFF
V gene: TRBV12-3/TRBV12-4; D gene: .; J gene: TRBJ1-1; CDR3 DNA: TGTGCCAGCAGATTCGTCGGGGACACTGAAGCTTTCTTT; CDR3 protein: CASRFVGDTEAFF
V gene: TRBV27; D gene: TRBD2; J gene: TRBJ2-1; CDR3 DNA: TGTGCCAGCAGTCCACGGCCTAGCGGGAGAAGTAATGAGCAGTTCTTC; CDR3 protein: CASSPRPSGRSNEQFF
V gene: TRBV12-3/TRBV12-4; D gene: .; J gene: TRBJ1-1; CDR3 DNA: TGTGCCAGCAGTTCACAGGTGGAAGCTTTCTTT; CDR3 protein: CASSSQVEAFF
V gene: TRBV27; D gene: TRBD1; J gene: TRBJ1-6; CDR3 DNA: TGTGCCATCTCACAGGGGGCGCAGTCACCCCTCCACTTT; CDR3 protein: CAISQGAQSPLHF
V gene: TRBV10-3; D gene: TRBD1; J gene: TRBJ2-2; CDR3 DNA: TGTGCCATCAGGCTCGGGACAGGGAACACCGGGGAGCTGTTTTTT; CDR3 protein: CAIRLGTGNTGELFF
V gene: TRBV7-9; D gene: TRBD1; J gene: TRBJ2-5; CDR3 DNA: TGTGCCAGCAGCTCAGAGACAGGGGCGACGGGGACCCAGTACTTC; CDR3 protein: CASSSETGATGTQYF
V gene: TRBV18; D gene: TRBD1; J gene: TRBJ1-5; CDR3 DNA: TGTGCCAGCTCACTCGACAGGGGAGGCAATCAGCCCCAGCATTTT; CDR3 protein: CASSLDRGGNQPQHF
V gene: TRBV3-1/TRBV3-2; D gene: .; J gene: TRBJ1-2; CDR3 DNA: TGTGCCAGCGGGCAGGGGAATTATGGCTACACCTTC; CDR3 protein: CASGQGNYGYTF
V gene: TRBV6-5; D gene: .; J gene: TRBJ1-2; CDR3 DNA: TGTGCCAGCAGCAAAGGGGACACCGATGGCTACACCTTC; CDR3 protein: CASSKGDTDGYTF
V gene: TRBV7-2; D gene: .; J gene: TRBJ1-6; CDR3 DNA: TGTGCCAGCAGCTTAGCACTAGATTCACCCCTCCACTTT; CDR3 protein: CASSLALDSPLHF
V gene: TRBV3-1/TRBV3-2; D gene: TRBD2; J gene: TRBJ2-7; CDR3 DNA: TGTGCCAGCAGCCCACGGACTAGCGGGGGGGAGCAGTACTTC; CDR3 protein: CASSPRTSGGEQYF
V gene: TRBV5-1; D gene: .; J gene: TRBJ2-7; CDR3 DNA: TGCGCCAGCAGCTTGTTCGGGGACTCATACGAGCAGTACTTC; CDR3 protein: CASSLFGDSYEQYF
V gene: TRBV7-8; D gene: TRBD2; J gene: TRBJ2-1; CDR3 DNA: TGTGCCAGCAGCCCTAGGGGGGTAGCGGGAGTCTACAATGAGCAGTTCTTC; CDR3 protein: CASSPRGVAGVYNEQFF
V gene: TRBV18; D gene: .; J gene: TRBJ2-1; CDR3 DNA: TGTGCCAGCTCACCAAATGGCGGAGTTAACAATGAGCAGTTCTTC; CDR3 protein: CASSPNGGVNNEQFF
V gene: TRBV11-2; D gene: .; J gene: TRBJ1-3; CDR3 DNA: TGTGCCAGCAGCAAAGGGGCTTTCTCTGGAAACACCATATATTTT; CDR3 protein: CASSKGAFSGNTIYF
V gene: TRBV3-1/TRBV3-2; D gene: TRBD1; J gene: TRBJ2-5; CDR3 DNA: TGTGCCAGCAGCTCAGACAGGGGTACCCTCCAAGAGACCCAGTACTTC; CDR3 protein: CASSSDRGTLQETQYF
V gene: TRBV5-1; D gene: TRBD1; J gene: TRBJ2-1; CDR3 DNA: TGCGCCTCCCGGACGGACAGGGCTAACAATGAGCAGTTCTTC; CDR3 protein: CASRTDRANNEQFF
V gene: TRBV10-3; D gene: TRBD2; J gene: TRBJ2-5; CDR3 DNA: TGTGCCATCAGTGAGTCGGCGGGAGCGGAGACCCAGTACTTC; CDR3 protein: CAISESAGAETQYF
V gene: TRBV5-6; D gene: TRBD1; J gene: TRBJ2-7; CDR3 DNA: TGTGCCAGCAACTTGACAGGGGGCGACGAGCAGTACTTC; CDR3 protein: CASNLTGGDEQYF
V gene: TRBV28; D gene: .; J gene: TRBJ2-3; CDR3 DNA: TGTGCCAGCAGTGCCAGCGGGCTAGCTTCCTTGGATACGCAGTATTTT; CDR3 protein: CASSASGLASLDTQYF
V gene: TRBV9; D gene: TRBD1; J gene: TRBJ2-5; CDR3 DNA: TGTGCCAGCAGCCGGACAGGAGATCAAGAGACCCAGTACTTC; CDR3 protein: CASSRTGDQETQYF
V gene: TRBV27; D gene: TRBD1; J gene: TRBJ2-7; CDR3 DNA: TGTGCCAGCAGTCCCGGGACAGCTTACGAGCAGTACTTC; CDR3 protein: CASSPGTAYEQYF
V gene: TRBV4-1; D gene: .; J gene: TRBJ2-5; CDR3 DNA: TGCGCCAGCAGCCAAGTCCAGGGGAGCCAAGAGACCCAGTACTTC; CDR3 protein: CASSQVQGSQETQYF
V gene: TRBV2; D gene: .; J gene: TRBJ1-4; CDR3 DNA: TGTGCCAGCAAGGGGAATACTAATGAAAAACTGTTTTTT; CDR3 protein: CASKGNTNEKLFF
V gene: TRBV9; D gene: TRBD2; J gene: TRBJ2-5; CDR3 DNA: TGTGCCAGCAGCGCTCGAGTGGACTGGGGGGGAGGCGAGACCCAGTACTTC; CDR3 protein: CASSARVDWGGGETQYF
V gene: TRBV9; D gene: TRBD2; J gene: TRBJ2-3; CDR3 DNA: TGTGCCAGCAGCGTAGTTAGCGGGAGTAGTACAGATACGCAGTATTTT; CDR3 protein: CASSVVSGSSTDTQYF
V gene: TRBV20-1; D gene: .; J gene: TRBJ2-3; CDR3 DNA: TGCAGTGCTAGCCGGGCAGATACGCAGTATTTT; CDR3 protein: CSASRADTQYF
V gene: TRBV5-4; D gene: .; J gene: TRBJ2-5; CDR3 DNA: TGTGCCAGCAGCCTACAGGGCAGAGAGACCCAGTACTTC; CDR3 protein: CASSLQGRETQYF
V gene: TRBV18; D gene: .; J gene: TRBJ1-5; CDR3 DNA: TGTGCCAGCTCTCCCATGGCTCCAGTCAGCAATCAGCCCCAGCATTTT; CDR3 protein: CASSPMAPVSNQPQHF
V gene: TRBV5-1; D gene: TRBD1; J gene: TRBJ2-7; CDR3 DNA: TGCGCCAGCAGCCGCGGGACAGGGGGTATGACCTACGAGCAGTACTTC; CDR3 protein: CASSRGTGGMTYEQYF
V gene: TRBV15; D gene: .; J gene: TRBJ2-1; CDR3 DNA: TGTGCCACCAGCAGAGATTCTACTACCTACAATGAGCAGTTCTTC; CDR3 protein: CATSRDSTTYNEQFF
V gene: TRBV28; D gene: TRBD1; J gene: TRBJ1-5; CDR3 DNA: TGTGCCAGCATTCCAGGACAGGAGCGAAACTTGGGTCAGCCCCAGCATTTT; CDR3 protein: CASIPGQERNLGQPQHF
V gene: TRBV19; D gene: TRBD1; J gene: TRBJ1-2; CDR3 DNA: TGTGCCAGTCAGATGGGACAGGGGTCAGCTAACTATGGCTACACCTTC; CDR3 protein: CASQMGQGSANYGYTF